The clone carrying this T cell receptor beta chain has a single count. This entry comes from a study of PD-1 blockade in mismatch repair-deficient tumors. All patients were mismatch repair deficient, assessed by either PCR or immunohistochemistry. Sequencing was performed with immunoSEQ multiplex PCR; in TCRdb, only in-frame clones are kept and a portion is missing. This sample has approximately 100,000 clones, with 82% found just once. From germline, CDR1 is SGHTA and CDR2 FQGNSA. The CDR3 covers 14 residues. Trimming took 5 bases from V and 1 from J, leaving 12 bases between them. This rearrangement joins TRBV7-2 to TRBJ2-7; the D gene is possibly TRBD1 (6 bases). The sample here was peripheral blood, taken about 36 weeks after starting pembrolizumab. The clonotype was recovered from an adult with mismatch repair-deficient cancer. The CDR3 sequence is CASSPRTASYEQYF. CDR3 bases: TGTGCCAGCAGCCCACGGACAGCGTCCTACGAGCAGTACTTC.